These 16 T cell receptor beta chains came from one sample sequenced in a study of neurological immune-mediated disorders. In TCRdb, the 5' RACE reads were re-called with MiXCR into one record per CDR3 protein. In the table there are tens of thousands of distinct CDR3 sequences, around 5% of which are singletons. Material: PBMCs. The receptor source for this set is a man aged 18-30 years with multiple sclerosis.

This clonotype occurred many times. The chain joins TRBV5-1 to TRBJ2-7; D ambiguous. The CDR3 runs 11 residues. Germline V gene sequence: CDR1 SGHRS, CDR2 YFSETQ. The V end was cut by 6 bases, the J end by 0 bases, with 4 bases between. For the CDR3, the DNA is TGCGCCAGCAAGAACTCCTACGAGCAGTACTTC. Encoded protein: CASKNSYEQYF.

This clonotype was seen at least ten times. This rearrangement joins TRBV5-1 to TRBJ1-1, with 11 bases matching TRBD1. The CDR3 spans 15 residues. The germline CDR1 and CDR2 sequences are SGHRS and YFSETQ. V was pared by 4 bases and J by 5 bases, with 7 bases of the junction left unmatched. The CDR3 region has the DNA TGCGCCAGCAGCCTCACGGGACAGGGGGTTACTGAAGCTTTCTTT. Protein sequence: CASSLTGQGVTEAFF.

This clonotype appeared a few times. Given a much more abundant clone one base away, this may be a read error. The chain recombines TRBV5-1 with TRBJ2-3, with TRBD1 identical over 7 bases. The CDR3 loop spans 14 amino acids. V lost 2 bases, J lost 6 bases, and 6 bases stayed unmatched. CDR1 SGHRS and CDR2 YFSETQ come from the germline V gene. This chain's CDR3 is CASSFGKGADTQYF. As DNA, the CDR3 is TGCGCCAGCAGCTTCGGAAAGGGGGCGGATACGCAGTATTTT.

This clonotype was seen many times. The chain joins TRBV12-3 or TRBV12-4 to TRBJ2-7; weak D call: TRBD2 (5 bases). V shed 6 bases and J shed 7 bases, with 10 bases lying between them. The CDR3 length is 11 residues. CDR3 sequence: CASRLGSEQYF. The DNA of the CDR3 is TGTGCCAGCAGACTAGGGTCGGAGCAGTACTTC.

This clonotype appeared many times. The chain recombines TRBV5-1 with TRBJ1-1; no clear D gene. Trimming removed 2 bases from V and 5 bases from J, with 10 bases in between. This CDR3 is 13 amino acids long. Per germline, CDR1 SGHRS and CDR2 YFSETQ. The CDR3: CASSLTGRTEAFF. In DNA, the CDR3 is TGCGCCAGCAGCTTAACGGGGAGGACTGAAGCTTTCTTT.

This clonotype was counted many times. The chain links TRBV20-1 to TRBJ2-3; D ambiguous. Trimming shortened V by 1 base and J by 2 bases, and 10 bases separated the two germline ends. The length of the CDR3 is 14 residues. Germline lookup yields CDR1 DFQATT and CDR2 SNEGSKA (reference sequence). The CDR3 nucleotides are TGCAGTGCTAGAGGTGTGGGCTCCACAGATACGCAGTATTTT. Encoded protein: CSARGVGSTDTQYF.

This clonotype has ten or more counts. The genes are TRBV15 and TRBJ2-1, with 11 positions matching TRBD2. The germline gives CDR1 LNHNV, CDR2 YYDKDF (reference sequence). The CDR3 is made up of 15 amino acids. J was trimmed by 6 bases and V by 5 bases; bases with no gene match: 6. CDR3 amino acids: CATSARLAGSNEQFF. Here the CDR3 DNA reads TGTGCCACCAGCGCCCGACTAGCGGGAAGCAATGAGCAGTTCTTC.

This clonotype was seen repeatedly, ten times or more. The V and J genes are TRBV27 and TRBJ1-1; D gene ambiguous. The CDR3 covers 15 residues. The V and J ends lost 2 bases and 0 bases respectively, with 10 bases between them. The germline V gene has CDR1 MNHEY and CDR2 SMNVEV (reference sequence). The CDR3, as DNA: TGTGCCAGCAGTTTAAATTCGGGGTTGAACACTGAAGCTTTCTTT. As protein: CASSLNSGLNTEAFF.

This clonotype came up a few times. The junction differs from germline at one of its ends, possibly a read error. The chain employs TRBV7-2 and TRBJ1-5; perhaps TRBD1 as D (6 bases). The CDR3 length is 14 residues. CDR1 and CDR2 from the germline V gene are SGHTA and FQGNSA. The CDR3 here is CASSLAPGGQPQNF. For the CDR3, the DNA is TGTGCCAGCAGCTTAGCCCCCGGGGGGCAGCCCCAGAATTTT.

This clonotype was recorded many times. J is TRBJ1-1 and V is TRBV20-1; weak D call: TRBD1 (5 bases). Germline V CDR1 and CDR2: DFQATT, SNEGSKA (reference sequence). V was cut by 4 bases and J by 6 bases, with 15 bases left in between. The CDR3 is 13 amino acids. DNA of the CDR3: TGCAGTGCTAAAGTGGTCGGGGCAGCTGAAGCTTTCTTT. Protein sequence: CSAKVVGAAEAFF.

V usage is TRBV20-1 and J usage is TRBJ2-7; 8 bases match TRBD1. The CDR3 is 18 amino acids. Germline CDR1 is DFQATT and CDR2 is SNEGSKA (reference sequence). Germline trimming cut 3 bases from V and 0 bases from J; bases unmatched to any gene: 16. The chain's CDR3 is CSASGPQFRTGSSYEQYF. CDR3 in DNA: TGCAGTGCTAGCGGCCCTCAGTTTAGGACAGGGAGCTCCTACGAGCAGTACTTC.

In this sample, this clonotype turned up many times. A junction boundary mismatches the germline segment, possibly from a read error. This sequence joins TRBV20-1 and TRBJ1-6; D is possibly TRBD1 (6 bases). This CDR3 comprises 14 residues. Germline-derived CDR1 and CDR2 are DFQATT and SNEGSKA (reference sequence). The CDR3 DNA sequence: TGCAGTGCTAGTGGAGGGGGTGGCAATTCACCCCTCAACTTT. Its protein product is CSASGGGGNSPLNF.

V is TRBV7-2 and J is TRBJ2-3, with 7 bases matching TRBD2. The CDR3 consists of 14 residues. The ends lost 3 bases at V and 2 bases at J; junction bases unmatched: 2. Germline lookup yields CDR1 SGHTA and CDR2 FQGNSA. The CDR3 spells CASSLGGPTDTQYF. The CDR3 coding sequence is TGTGCCAGCAGCTTGGGAGGGCCCACAGATACGCAGTATTTT.

This clonotype was seen many times. V gene TRBV28 combines with J gene TRBJ1-2; D gene unclear. Trimming took off 2 bases at V and 4 bases at J, with 8 bases between the two ends. CDR1 and CDR2 (germline): MDHEN, SYDVKM. This CDR3 spans 13 amino acids. CDR3 nucleotides: TGTGCCAGCAGTTTAGGTGGGAGCTATGGCTACACCTTC. This encodes CASSLGGSYGYTF.

This clonotype was counted ten times or more. The chain uses TRBV20-1 and TRBJ2-3; 8 positions agree with TRBD1. With 6 bases clipped from V and 4 bases from J, the junction kept 9 bases outside the gene matches. Germline V CDR1 and CDR2: DFQATT, SNEGSKA (reference sequence). The CDR3 extends over 14 amino acids. The CDR3 protein is CSAEDRVNADTQYF. CDR3 DNA sequence: TGCAGTGCGGAGGACAGGGTCAACGCAGATACGCAGTATTTT.

This clonotype has at least ten counts. The chain combines TRBV7-9 with TRBJ2-7; 7 positions match TRBD2. The length of the CDR3 is 15 residues. J lost 1 base, V lost 1 base, and 4 bases had no gene match. The germline gives CDR1 SEHNR, CDR2 FQNEAQ (reference sequence). CDR3 loop: CASSLGAGMSYEQYF. For the CDR3, the DNA is TGTGCCAGCAGCTTAGGAGCGGGAATGTCCTACGAGCAGTACTTC.